This TCR beta chain was captured by sequencing in a study of T cells in Graves' hyperthyroidism and ophthalmopathy. Study summary: Peripheral blood was secured at the point of initial diagnosis, before any treatment.

V was cut by 5 bases and J by 6 bases, with 14 bases left in between. Germline CDR1 and CDR2: SGHVS and FNYEAQ. This CDR3 comprises 13 residues. Using RNA transcripts as the source, TCR beta CDR3 regions were amplified. TCR CDR3 underwent first-round RT-PCR with the HTBI primer set. Each CDR3 protein gets one entry after TCRdb re-called the multiplex PCR reads with MiXCR. The sample includes fewer than 350,000 distinct CDR3 sequences, roughly a fifth seen only once; the top ten take around half. This clonotype was recorded a few times. Its target is not known. In making diagnoses, clinical symptoms, serum thyroxine and TRAb, thyroid ultrasound and orbital computed tomography were all used. Whole-study findings and limits: Blood also carried most thyroid clonotypes expanded above 0.001.

The origin of this receptor is a woman aged 45 to 65 with Graves' hyperthyroidism. This chain connects TRBV7-6 to TRBJ2-7; D uncertain. The sample taken for sequencing was blood. The CDR3 DNA reads TGTGCCAGCAGCAACGGAGTCGCCCGCGAGCAGTACTTC. Translated: CASSNGVAREQYF. Together with reference TRBV7-6 and TRBJ2-7, the CDR3 gives the full variable domain: GAGVSQSPRYKVTKRGQDVALRCDPISGHVSLYWYRQALGQGPEFLTYFNYEAQQDKSGLPNDRFSAERPEGSISTLTIQRTEQRDSAMYRCASSNGVAREQYFGPGTRLTVT.